The following is a T cell receptor beta chain sequence with its context. This sample is part of a study of blood T cell repertoires in COVID-19. Whole-study context: Sources were T cells, B-cell-depleted T cells, or PBMCs; the material itself was cDNA or gDNA.

Only in-frame clones appear in the TCRdb table, and some are missing; sequencing was by immunoSEQ multiplex PCR. The data show about 120,000 clones, 90% seen once. The sequencing sample was made of peripheral blood. This clonotype originated in a human donor with active COVID-19. The donor label of this sample is uncertain.

The CDR3 DNA sequence: TGCGCCAGCAGCCACCCAGGGGCTCGCGCAAACATTCAGTACTTC. Residues: CASSHPGARANIQYF. The chain recombines TRBV4-1 with TRBJ2-4; maybe TRBD1 (6 bases). Germline lookup yields CDR1 MGHRA and CDR2 YSYEKL. Trimming shortened V by 3 bases and J by 6 bases, and 15 bases separated the two germline ends. The CDR3 covers 15 residues.